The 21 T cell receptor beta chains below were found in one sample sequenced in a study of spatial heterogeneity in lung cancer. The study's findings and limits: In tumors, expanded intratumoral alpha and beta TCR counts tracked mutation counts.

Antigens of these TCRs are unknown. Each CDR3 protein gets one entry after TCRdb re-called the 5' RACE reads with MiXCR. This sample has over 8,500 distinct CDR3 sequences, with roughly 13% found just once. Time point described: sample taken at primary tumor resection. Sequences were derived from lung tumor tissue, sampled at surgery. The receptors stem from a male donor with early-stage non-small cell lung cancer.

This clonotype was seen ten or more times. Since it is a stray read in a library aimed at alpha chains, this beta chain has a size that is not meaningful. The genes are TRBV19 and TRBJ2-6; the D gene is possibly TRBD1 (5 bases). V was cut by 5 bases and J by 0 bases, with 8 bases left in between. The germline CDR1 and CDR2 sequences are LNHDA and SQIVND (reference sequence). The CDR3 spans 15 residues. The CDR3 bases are TGTGCCAGTAGTGTAGGGGACTCTGGGGCCAACGTCCTGACTTTC. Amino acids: CASSVGDSGANVLTF.

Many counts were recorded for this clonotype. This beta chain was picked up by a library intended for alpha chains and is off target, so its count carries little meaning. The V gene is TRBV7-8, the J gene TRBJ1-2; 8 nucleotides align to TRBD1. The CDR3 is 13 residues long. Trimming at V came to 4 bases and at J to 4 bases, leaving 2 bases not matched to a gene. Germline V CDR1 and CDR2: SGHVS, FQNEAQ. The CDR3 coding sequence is TGTGCCAGCAGCTCGACAGGGGCCTATGGCTACACCTTC. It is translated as CASSSTGAYGYTF.

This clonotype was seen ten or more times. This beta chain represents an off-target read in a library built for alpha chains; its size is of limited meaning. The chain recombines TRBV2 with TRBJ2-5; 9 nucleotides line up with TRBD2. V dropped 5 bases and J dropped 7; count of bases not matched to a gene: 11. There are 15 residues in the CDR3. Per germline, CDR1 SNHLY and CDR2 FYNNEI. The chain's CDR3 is CASSPGTSWTVTQYF. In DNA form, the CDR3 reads TGTGCCAGCAGTCCCGGGACTAGCTGGACGGTGACCCAGTACTTC.

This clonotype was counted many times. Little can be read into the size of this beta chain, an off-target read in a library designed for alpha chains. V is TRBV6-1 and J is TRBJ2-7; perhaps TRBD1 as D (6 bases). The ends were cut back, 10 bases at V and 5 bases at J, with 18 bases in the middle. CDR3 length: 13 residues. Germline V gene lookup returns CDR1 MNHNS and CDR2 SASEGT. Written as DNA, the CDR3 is TGTGCCATCATAGACAGGAACGCCAACGAGCAGTACTTC. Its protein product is CAIIDRNANEQYF.

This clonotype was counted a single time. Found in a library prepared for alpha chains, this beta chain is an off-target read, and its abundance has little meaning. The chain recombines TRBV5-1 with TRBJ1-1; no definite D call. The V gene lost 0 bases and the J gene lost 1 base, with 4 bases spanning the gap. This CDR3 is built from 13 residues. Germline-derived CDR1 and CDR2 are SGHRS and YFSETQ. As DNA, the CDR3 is TGCGCCAGCAGCTTGGGGACGAACACTGAAGCTTTCTTT. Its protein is CASSLGTNTEAFF. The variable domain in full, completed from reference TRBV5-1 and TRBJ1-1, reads KAGVTQTPRYLIKTRGQQVTLSCSPISGHRSVSWYQQTPGQGLQFLFEYFSETQRNKGNFPGRFSGRQFSNSRSEMNVSTLELGDSALYLCASSLGTNTEAFFGQGTRLTVV.

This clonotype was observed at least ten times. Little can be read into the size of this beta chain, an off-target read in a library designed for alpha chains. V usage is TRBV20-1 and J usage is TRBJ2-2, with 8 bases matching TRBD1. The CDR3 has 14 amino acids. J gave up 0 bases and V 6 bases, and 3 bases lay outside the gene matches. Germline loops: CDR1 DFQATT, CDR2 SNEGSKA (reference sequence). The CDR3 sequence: CSATGGANTGELFF. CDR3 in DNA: TGCAGTGCAACAGGGGGTGCGAACACCGGGGAGCTGTTTTTT.

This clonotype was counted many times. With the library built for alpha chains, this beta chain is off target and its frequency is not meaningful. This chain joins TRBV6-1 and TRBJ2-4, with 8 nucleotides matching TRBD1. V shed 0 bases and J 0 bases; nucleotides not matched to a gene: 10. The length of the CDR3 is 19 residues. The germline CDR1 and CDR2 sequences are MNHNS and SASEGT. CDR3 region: CASSEAVPGQVGAKNIQYF. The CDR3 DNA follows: TGTGCCAGCAGTGAAGCGGTCCCGGGACAGGTTGGAGCCAAAAACATTCAGTACTTC.

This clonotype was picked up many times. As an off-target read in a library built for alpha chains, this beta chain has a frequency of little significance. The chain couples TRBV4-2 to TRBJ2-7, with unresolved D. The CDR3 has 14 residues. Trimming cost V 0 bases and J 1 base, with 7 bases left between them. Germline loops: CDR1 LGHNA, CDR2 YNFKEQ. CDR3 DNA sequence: TGTGCCAGCAGCCAAGACAGCACGTCCTACGAGCAGTACTTC. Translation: CASSQDSTSYEQYF.

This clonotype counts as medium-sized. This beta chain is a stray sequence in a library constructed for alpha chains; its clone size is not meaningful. Here the CDR3 DNA reads TGTGCCAGCAGCCGCGATTCCTTCACAGATACGCAGTATTTT. Translation: CASSRDSFTDTQYF. V gene TRBV28 combines with J gene TRBJ2-3, with D uncertain. With 6 bases removed from V and 2 bases from J, the gap between germline ends came to 12 bases. Germline values: CDR1 MDHEN, CDR2 SYDVKM. The CDR3 totals 14 residues.

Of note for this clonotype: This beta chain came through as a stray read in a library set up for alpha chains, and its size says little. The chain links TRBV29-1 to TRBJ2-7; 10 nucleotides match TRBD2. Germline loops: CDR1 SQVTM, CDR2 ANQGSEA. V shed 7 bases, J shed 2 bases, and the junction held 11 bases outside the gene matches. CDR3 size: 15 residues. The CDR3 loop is CSALGSAGGPYEQYF. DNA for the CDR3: TGCAGCGCTCTTGGATCAGCGGGAGGGCCCTACGAGCAGTACTTC.

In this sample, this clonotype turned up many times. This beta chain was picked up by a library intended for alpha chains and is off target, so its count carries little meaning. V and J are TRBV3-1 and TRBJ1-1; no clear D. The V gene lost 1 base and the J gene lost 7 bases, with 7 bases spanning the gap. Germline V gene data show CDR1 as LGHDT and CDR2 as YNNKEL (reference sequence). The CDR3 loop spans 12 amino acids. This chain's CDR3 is CASSQGIVEAFF. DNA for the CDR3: TGTGCCAGCAGCCAAGGAATTGTTGAAGCTTTCTTT.

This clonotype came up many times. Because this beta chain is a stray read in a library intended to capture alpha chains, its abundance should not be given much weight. CDR3 protein: CASSFRETSGNTIYF. CDR3 nucleotides: TGTGCCAGCAGCTTCAGGGAGACCTCTGGAAACACCATATATTTT. The V and J genes are TRBV11-2 and TRBJ1-3, with a possible D match to TRBD1 (5 bases). Trimming removed 3 bases at V and 0 bases at J, with 9 bases between. The CDR3 loop spans 15 amino acids. Germline lookup yields CDR1 SGHAT and CDR2 FQNNGV.

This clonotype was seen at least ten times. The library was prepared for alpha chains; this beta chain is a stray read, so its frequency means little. CDR3 sequence (DNA): TGCAGTGCTAGAAAGCCGGGACTCTCCAGTGATACGCAGTATTTT. Translated: CSARKPGLSSDTQYF. This chain links TRBV20-1 with TRBJ2-3; a weak D match, TRBD2 (6 bases). CDR3 length: 15 residues. CDR1 and CDR2 from the germline V gene are DFQATT and SNEGSKA (reference sequence). Trimming took 2 bases from V and 6 from J, leaving 18 bases between them.

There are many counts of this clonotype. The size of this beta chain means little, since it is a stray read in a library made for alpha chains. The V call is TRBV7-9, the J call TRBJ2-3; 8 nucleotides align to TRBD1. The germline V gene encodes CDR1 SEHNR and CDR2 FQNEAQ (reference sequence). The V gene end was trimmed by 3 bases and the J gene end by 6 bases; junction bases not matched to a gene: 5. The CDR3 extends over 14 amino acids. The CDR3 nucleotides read TGTGCCAGCAGCTTCGGACAGGGAGCGGATACGCAGTATTTT. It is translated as CASSFGQGADTQYF.

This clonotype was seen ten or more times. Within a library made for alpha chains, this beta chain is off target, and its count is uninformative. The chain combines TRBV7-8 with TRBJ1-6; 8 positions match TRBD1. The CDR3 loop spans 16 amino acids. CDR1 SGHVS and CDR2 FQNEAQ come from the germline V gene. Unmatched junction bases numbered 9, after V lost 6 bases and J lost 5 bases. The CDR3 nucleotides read TGTGCCAGCAGTCAAAGGGACAGGAGAGATAATTCACCCCTCCACTTT. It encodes CASSQRDRRDNSPLHF.

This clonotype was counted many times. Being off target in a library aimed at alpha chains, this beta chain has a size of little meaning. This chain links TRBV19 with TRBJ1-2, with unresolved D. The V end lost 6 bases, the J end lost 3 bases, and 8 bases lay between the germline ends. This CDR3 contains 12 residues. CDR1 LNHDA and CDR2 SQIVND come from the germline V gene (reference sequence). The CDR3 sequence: CASRWGDYGYTF. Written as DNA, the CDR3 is TGTGCCAGTAGATGGGGAGACTATGGCTACACCTTC.

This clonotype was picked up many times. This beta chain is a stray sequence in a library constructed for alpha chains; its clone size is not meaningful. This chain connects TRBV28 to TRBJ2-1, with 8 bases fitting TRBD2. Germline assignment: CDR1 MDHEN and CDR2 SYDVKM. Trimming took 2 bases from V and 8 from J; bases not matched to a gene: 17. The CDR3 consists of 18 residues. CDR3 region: CASSLPGPGLGGLDEQFF. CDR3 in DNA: TGTGCCAGCAGTTTACCCGGTCCGGGACTAGGGGGGTTGGATGAGCAGTTCTTC.

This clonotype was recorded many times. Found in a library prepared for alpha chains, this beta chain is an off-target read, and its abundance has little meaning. This CDR3 reads CASTIGGSEQFF. The CDR3 DNA reads as TGTGCCAGCACTATAGGGGGGAGTGAGCAGTTCTTC. This rearrangement joins TRBV12-3 or TRBV12-4 to TRBJ2-1; TRBD1 or TRBD2 may be the D gene (6 bases each). The V end lost 7 bases, the J end lost 9 bases, and 13 bases lay between the germline ends. The CDR3 covers 12 residues.

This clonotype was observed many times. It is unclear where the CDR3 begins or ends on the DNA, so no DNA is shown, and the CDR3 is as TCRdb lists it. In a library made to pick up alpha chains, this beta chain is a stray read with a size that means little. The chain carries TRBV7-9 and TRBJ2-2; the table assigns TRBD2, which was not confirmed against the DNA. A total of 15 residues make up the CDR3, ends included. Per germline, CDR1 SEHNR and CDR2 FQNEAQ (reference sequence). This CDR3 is CASSSDSGTPGSCFF.

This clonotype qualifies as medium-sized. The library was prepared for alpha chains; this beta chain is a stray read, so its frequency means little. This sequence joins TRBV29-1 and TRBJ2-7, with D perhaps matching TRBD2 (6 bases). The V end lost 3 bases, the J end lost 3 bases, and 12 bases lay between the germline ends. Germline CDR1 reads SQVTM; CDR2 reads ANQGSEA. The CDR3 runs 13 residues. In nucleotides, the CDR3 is TGCAGCGTTGATGGGGGAGGCGGCTACGAGCAGTACTTC. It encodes CSVDGGGGYEQYF.

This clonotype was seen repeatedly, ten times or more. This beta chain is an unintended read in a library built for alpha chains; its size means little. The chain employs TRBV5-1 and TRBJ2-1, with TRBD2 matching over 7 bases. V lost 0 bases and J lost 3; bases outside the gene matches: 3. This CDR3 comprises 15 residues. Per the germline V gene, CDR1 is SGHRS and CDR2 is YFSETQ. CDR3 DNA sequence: TGCGCCAGCAGCTTGGTTGCGGGAGACTACAATGAGCAGTTCTTC. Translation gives CASSLVAGDYNEQFF.